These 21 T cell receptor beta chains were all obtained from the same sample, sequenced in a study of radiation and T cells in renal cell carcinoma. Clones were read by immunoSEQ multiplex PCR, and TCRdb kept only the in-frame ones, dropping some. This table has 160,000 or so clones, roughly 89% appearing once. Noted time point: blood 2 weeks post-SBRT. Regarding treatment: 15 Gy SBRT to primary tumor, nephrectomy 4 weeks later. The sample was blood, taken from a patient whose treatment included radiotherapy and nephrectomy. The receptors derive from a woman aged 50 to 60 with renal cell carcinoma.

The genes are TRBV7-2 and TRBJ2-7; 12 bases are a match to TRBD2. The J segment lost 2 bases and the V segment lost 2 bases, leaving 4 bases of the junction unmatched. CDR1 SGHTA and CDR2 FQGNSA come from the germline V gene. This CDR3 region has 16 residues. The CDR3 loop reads CASSLNLAGGTYEQYF. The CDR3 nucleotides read TGTGCCAGCAGCTTAAACCTAGCGGGGGGGACCTACGAGCAGTACTTC.

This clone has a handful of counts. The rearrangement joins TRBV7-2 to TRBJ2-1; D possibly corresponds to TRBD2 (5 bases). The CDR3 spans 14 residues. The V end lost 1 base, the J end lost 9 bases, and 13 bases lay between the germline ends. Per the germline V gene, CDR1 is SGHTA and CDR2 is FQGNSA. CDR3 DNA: TGTGCCAGCAGCTTAGTCGTTGCGGGTGCTGAGCAGTTCTTC. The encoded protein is CASSLVVAGAEQFF.

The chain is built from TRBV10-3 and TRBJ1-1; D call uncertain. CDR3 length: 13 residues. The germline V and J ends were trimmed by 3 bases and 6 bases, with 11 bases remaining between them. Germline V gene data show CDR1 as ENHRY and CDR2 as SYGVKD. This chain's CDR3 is CAISDDGRAEAFF. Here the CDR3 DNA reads TGTGCCATCAGTGACGATGGGAGGGCTGAAGCTTTCTTT.

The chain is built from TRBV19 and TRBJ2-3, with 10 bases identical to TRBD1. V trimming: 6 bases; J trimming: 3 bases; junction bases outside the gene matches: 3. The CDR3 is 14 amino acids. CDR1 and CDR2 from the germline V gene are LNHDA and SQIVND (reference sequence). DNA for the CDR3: TGTGCCAGTAGAAGGACAGGGGGGACAGATACGCAGTATTTT. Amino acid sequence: CASRRTGGTDTQYF.

The CDR3 sequence: CASSPREASFRDRRADTQYF. CDR3 DNA sequence: TGTGCCAGCAGCCCACGGGAAGCTTCCTTTCGGGACAGAAGGGCAGATACGCAGTATTTT. This chain connects TRBV14 to TRBJ2-3; TRBD1 matches 7 bases. Germline V gives CDR1 SGHDN, CDR2 FVKESK. The CDR3 covers 20 residues. With V trimmed by 4 bases and J by 4 bases, 23 bases remained unmatched.

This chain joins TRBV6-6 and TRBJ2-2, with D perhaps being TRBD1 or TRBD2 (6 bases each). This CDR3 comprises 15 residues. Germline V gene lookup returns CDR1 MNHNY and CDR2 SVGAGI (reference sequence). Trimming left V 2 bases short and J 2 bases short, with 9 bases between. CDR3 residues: CASSYEGGNTGELFF. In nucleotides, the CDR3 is TGTGCCAGCAGTTACGAGGGGGGAAACACCGGGGAGCTGTTTTTT.

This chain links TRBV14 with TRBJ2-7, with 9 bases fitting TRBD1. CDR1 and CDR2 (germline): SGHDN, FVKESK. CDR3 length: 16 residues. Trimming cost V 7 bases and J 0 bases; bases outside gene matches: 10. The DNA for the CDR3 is TGTGCCAGCACCTCACGTGGACAGGGGAACTCCTACGAGCAGTACTTC. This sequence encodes CASTSRGQGNSYEQYF.

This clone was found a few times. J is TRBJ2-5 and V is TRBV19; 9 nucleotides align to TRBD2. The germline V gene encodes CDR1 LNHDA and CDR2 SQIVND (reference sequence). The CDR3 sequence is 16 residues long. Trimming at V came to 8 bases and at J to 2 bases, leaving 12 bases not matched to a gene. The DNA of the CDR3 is TGTGCCAGTCGCGGGCCGGCTAGCGGGGCGCAAGAGACCCAGTACTTC. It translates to CASRGPASGAQETQYF.

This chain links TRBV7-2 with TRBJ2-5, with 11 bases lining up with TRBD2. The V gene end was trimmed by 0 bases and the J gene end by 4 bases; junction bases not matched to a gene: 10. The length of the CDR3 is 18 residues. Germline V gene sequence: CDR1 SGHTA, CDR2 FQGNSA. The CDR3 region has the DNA TGTGCCAGCAGCTTAGCGAAGACTAGCGGGGACCTCATAGAGACCCAGTACTTC. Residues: CASSLAKTSGDLIETQYF.

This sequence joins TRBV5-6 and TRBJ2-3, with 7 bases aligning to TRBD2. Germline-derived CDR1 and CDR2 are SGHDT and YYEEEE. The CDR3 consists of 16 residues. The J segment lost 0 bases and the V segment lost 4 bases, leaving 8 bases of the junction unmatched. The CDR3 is CASSAAGLRSTDTQYF. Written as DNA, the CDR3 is TGTGCCAGCAGCGCCGCGGGACTAAGAAGCACAGATACGCAGTATTTT.

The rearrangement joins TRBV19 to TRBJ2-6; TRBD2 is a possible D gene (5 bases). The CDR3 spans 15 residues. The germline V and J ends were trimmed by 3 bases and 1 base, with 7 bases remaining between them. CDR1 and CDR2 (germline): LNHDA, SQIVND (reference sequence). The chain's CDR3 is CASSIGDSGANVLTF. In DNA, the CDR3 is TGTGCCAGTAGTATCGGGGATTCTGGGGCCAACGTCCTGACTTTC.

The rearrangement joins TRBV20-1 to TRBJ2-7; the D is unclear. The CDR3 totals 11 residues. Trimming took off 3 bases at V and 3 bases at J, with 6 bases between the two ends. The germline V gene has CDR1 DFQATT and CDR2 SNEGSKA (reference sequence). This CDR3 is CSASRGYEQYF. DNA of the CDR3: TGCAGTGCTAGCAGAGGCTACGAGCAGTACTTC.

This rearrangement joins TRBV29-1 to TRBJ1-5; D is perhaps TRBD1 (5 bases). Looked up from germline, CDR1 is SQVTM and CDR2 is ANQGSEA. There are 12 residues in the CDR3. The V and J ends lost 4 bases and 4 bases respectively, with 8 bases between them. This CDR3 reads CSVAQENQPQHF. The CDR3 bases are TGCAGCGTTGCACAGGAGAATCAGCCCCAGCATTTT.

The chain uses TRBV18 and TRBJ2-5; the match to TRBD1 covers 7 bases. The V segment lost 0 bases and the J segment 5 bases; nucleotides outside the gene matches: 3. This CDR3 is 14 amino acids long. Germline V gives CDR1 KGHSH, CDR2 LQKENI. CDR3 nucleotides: TGTGCCAGCTCACCACCAGGGGGCCGGGAGACCCAGTACTTC. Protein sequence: CASSPPGGRETQYF.

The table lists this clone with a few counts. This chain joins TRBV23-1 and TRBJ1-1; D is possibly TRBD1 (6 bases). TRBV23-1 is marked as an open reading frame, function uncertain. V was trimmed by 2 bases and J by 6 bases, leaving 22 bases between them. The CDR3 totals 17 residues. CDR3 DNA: TGCGCCAGCAGTCAAGGGGAGTTCGTGGTGAGGGGGTCTGAAGCTTTCTTT. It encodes CASSQGEFVVRGSEAFF.

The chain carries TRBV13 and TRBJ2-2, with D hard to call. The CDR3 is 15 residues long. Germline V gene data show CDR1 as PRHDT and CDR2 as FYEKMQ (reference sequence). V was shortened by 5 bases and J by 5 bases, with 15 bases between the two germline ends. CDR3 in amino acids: CASSPRRSWTGELFF. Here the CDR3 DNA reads TGTGCCAGCAGCCCCCGGCGTTCGTGGACCGGGGAGCTGTTTTTT. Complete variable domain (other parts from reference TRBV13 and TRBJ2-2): AAGVIQSPRHLIKEKRETATLKCYPIPRHDTVYWYQQGPGQDPQFLISFYEKMQSDKGSIPDRFSAQQFSDYHSELNMSSLELGDSALYFCASSPRRSWTGELFFGEGSRLTVL.

CDR3 sequence: CASSVGGVDAEAFF. Written as DNA, the CDR3 is TGCGCCAGCAGTGTTGGAGGGGTGGACGCTGAAGCTTTCTTT. V is TRBV10-1 and J is TRBJ1-1; maybe TRBD1 (5 bases). Germline-derived CDR1 and CDR2 are WNHNN and SYGVQD (reference sequence). Trimming took 4 bases from V and 6 from J, leaving 15 bases between them. The CDR3 has 14 amino acids.

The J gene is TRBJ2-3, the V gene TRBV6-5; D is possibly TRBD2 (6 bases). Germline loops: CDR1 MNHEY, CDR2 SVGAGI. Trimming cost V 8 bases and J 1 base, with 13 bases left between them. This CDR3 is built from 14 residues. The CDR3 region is CASQPGLGTDTQYF. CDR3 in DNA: TGTGCCAGCCAACCGGGACTCGGCACAGATACGCAGTATTTT.

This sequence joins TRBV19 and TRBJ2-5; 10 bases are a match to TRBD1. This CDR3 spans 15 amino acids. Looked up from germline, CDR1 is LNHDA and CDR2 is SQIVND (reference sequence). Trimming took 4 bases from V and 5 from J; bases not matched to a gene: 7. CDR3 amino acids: CASSTRTGGPETQYF. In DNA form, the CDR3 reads TGTGCCAGTAGTACACGGACAGGGGGGCCCGAGACCCAGTACTTC.

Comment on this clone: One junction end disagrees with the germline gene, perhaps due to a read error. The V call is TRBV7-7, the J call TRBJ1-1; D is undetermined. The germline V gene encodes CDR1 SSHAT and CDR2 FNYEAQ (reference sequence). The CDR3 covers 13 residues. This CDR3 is CASSLAKNTEAFF. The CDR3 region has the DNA TGTGCTAGCAGCTTAGCCAAGAACACTGAAGCTTTCTTT.

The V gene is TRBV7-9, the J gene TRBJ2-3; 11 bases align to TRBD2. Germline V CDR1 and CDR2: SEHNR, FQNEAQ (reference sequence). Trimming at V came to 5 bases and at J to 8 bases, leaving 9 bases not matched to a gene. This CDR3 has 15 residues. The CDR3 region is CASSTRLAGLGTQYF. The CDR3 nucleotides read TGTGCCAGCAGCACCCGACTAGCGGGGCTCGGTACGCAGTATTTT.